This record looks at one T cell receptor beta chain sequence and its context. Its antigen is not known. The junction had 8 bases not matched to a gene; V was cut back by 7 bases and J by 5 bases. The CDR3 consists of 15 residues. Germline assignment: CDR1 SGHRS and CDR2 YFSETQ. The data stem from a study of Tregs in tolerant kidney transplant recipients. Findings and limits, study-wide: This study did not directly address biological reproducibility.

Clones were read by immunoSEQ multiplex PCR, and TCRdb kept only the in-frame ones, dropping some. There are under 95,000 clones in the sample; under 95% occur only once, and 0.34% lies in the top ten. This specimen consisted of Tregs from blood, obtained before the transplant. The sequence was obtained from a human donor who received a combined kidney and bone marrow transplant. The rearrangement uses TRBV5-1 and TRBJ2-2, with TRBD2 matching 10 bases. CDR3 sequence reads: CASRPGTSATGELFF. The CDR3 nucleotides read TGCGCCAGCCGACCCGGGACTAGCGCTACCGGGGAGCTGTTTTTT.